This TCR beta chain emerged from a study of cytomegalovirus exposure and HLA in healthy donors. Study-wide context: Genotyping of 400 or so donors showed that over 65% belonged to the Caucasian-associated ancestry cluster.

Trimming cost V 5 bases and J 7 bases; bases outside gene matches: 10. In germline, CDR1 is SSHAT, CDR2 FNYEAQ (reference sequence). The CDR3 is 14 residues long. The PCR contained 60 Vbeta and 13 Jbeta primers. This table comes from immunoSEQ multiplex PCR, and its TCRdb copy is limited to in-frame clones, with some not included. The sample lists 150,000 to 200,000 clones, 75% to 90% occurring once. The receptor comes from a man aged 18 to 35 in good health and CMV-seropositive. Sequencing used PBMCs. The gene calls are TRBV7-7 and TRBJ2-5; 7 bases fit TRBD2. The CDR3: CASSPGAGGGTQYF. The CDR3 nucleotides read TGTGCCAGCAGCCCCGGAGCGGGCGGGGGGACCCAGTACTTC.